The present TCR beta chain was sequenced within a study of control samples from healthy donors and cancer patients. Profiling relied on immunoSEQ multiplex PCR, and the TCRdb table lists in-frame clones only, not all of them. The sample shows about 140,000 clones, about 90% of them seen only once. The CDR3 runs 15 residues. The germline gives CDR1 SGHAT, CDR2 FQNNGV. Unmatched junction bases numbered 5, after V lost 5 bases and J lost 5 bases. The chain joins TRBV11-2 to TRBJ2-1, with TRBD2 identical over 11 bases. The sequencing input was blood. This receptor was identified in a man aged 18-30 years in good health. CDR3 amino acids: CASSQGLADHNEQFF. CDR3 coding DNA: TGTGCCAGCAGCCAGGGACTAGCGGATCACAATGAGCAGTTCTTC. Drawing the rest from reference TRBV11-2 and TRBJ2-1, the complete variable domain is EAGVAQSPRYKIIEKRQSVAFWCNPISGHATLYWYQQILGQGPKLLIQFQNNGVVDDSQLPKDRFSAERLKGVDSTLKIQPAKLEDSAVYLCASSQGLADHNEQFFGPGTRLTVL.